A single sample is the source of the 5 T cell receptor beta chains below, sequenced in a study of cytomegalovirus exposure and HLA in healthy donors. Assay: immunoSEQ multiplex PCR; the TCRdb copy retains only in-frame clones and omits some. Of 100,000 to 150,000 clones listed, 89% are singletons. Sequenced: PBMCs. All receptors derive from a woman aged 18-29 years in good health and CMV-seronegative.

The chain is built from TRBV4-2 and TRBJ2-3; possibly TRBD2 for D (7 bases). Germline CDR1 is LGHNA and CDR2 is YNFKEQ. The V end lost 3 bases, the J end lost 7 bases, and 20 bases lay between the germline ends. The CDR3 length is 16 residues. DNA for the CDR3: TGTGCCAGCAGCCAGGACCTCAGGGGAGGGTTAAATACGCAGTATTTT. It encodes CASSQDLRGGLNTQYF.

This clone was counted only a few times. The chain combines TRBV4-1 with TRBJ1-1; 10 bases are shared with TRBD1. Germline V gene data show CDR1 as MGHRA and CDR2 as YSYEKL. The junction had 3 bases not matched to a gene; V was cut back by 3 bases and J by 5 bases. The CDR3 is made up of 14 amino acids. The CDR3 reads CASSHGQGETEAFF. CDR3 coding DNA: TGCGCCAGCAGCCACGGACAGGGGGAAACTGAAGCTTTCTTT.

The rearrangement uses TRBV7-9 and TRBJ2-1; possibly TRBD2 for D (5 bases). The CDR3 covers 11 residues. V dropped 3 bases and J dropped 9 bases, with 6 bases sitting between them. From germline, CDR1 is SEHNR and CDR2 FQNEAQ (reference sequence). The CDR3 loop is CASSFGGEQFF. DNA for the CDR3: TGTGCCAGCAGCTTCGGAGGTGAGCAGTTCTTC.

The chain joins TRBV7-2 to TRBJ2-1; D is undetermined. CDR3 length: 12 residues. Trimming removed 2 bases from V and 7 bases from J, with 6 bases in between. In germline, CDR1 is SGHTA, CDR2 FQGNSA. The CDR3 region is CASSLMRNEQFF. CDR3 DNA sequence: TGTGCCAGCAGCTTAATGCGGAATGAGCAGTTCTTC.

This chain connects TRBV5-3 to TRBJ2-2; a possible D gene is TRBD2 (7 bases). TRBV5-3 is designated an ORF whose function remains uncertain. The CDR3 covers 15 residues. V was clipped by 6 bases and J by 4 bases, with 16 bases between them. The CDR3 spells CARTLGGQGTGELFF. DNA of the CDR3: TGTGCCAGAACCCTCGGGGGGCAAGGCACCGGGGAGCTGTTTTTT.